The 4 T cell receptor beta chains presented below share a single source sample, sequenced in a study of shared clonotypes between healthy human individuals. Method: immunoSEQ multiplex PCR; TCRdb's copy keeps in-frame clones and lacks some. This table holds 2 million to 3 million clones, approximately 92% found once. Sequencing was performed on naive CD4+ T cells sorted from blood. Described subset: CD45RA+ positively selected. The receptors come from a man aged 18 to 29 in good health.

The V gene is TRBV7-9, the J gene TRBJ1-5, with 12 bases fitting TRBD1. This CDR3 is built from 17 residues. Germline assignment: CDR1 SEHNR and CDR2 FQNEAQ (reference sequence). Losses at the gene ends were 2 bases for V and 5 bases for J; bases not matched to a gene: 7. The CDR3 DNA follows: TGTGCCAGCAGCTTAAGTGGGACAGGGGGCCGGCATCAGCCCCAGCATTTT. As protein: CASSLSGTGGRHQPQHF.

The CDR3 nucleotides are TGTGCCAGCAGTTCAACTAGCGCCACGAGCTCCTACAATGAGCAGTTCTTC. Translating gives CASSSTSATSSYNEQFF. The V and J genes are TRBV27 and TRBJ2-1; 7 nucleotides match TRBD2. CDR3 size: 17 residues. V shed 4 bases, J shed 0 bases, and the junction held 9 bases outside the gene matches. The V gene's germline CDR1 is MNHEY and CDR2 SMNVEV (reference sequence).

This clone was recorded once. The J gene is TRBJ1-5, the V gene TRBV19; the match to TRBD1 covers 7 bases. Germline V gene data show CDR1 as LNHDA and CDR2 as SQIVND (reference sequence). This CDR3 region has 15 residues. V was pared by 8 bases and J by 3 bases, with 10 bases of the junction left unmatched. The CDR3 DNA reads TGTGCCAGTGGGGGCGACAGGGATAACAATCAGCCCCAGCATTTT. Translation gives CASGGDRDNNQPQHF.

The genes are TRBV6-6 and TRBJ2-3; a weak D match, TRBD2 (5 bases). The V gene lost 0 bases and the J gene lost 2 bases, with 9 bases spanning the gap. Germline values: CDR1 MNHNY, CDR2 SVGAGI (reference sequence). The length of the CDR3 is 15 residues. The DNA of the CDR3 is TGTGCCAGCAGTTACTCGAGACTATTCACAGATACGCAGTATTTT. Translating gives CASSYSRLFTDTQYF.